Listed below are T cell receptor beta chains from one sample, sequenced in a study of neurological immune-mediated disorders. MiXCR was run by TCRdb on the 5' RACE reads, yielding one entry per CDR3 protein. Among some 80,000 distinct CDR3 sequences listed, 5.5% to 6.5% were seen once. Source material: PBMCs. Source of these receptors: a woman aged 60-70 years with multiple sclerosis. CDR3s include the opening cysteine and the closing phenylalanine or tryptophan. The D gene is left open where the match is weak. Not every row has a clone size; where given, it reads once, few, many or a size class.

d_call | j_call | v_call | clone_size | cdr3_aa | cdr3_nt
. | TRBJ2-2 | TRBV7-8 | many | CASSRGGGPPGGTGELFF | TGTGCCAGCAGCCGAGGGGGCGGCCCCCCGGGGGGCACCGGGGAGCTGTTTTTT
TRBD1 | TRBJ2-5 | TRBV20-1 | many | CSAIQGAQETQYF | TGCAGTGCTATACAGGGGGCACAAGAGACCCAGTACTTC
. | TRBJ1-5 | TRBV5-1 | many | CASSPTGYGQPQHF | TGCGCCAGCAGCCCAACAGGGTACGGGCAGCCCCAGCATTTT
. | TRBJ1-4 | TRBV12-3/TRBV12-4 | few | CASSYLGANEKLFF | TGTGCCAGCAGTTATCTGGGGGCTAATGAAAAACTGTTTTTT
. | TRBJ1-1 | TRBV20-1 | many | CSAMGRHLNTEAFF | TGCAGTGCAATGGGACGGCACCTGAACACTGAAGCTTTCTTT
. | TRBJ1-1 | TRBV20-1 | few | CSPSGASHTEAFF | TGCAGTCCCTCCGGGGCCTCTCACACTGAAGCTTTCTTT
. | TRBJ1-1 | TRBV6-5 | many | CASTRGRVTEAFF | TGTGCCAGCACCCGGGGGCGGGTCACTGAAGCTTTCTTT
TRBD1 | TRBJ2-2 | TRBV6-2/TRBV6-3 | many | CASSRDSGNTGELFF | TGTGCCAGCAGCCGGGACAGCGGCAACACCGGGGAGCTGTTTTTT
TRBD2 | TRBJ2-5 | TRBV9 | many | CASSGVAGPQETQYF | TGTGCCAGCAGCGGTGTAGCGGGACCGCAAGAGACCCAGTACTTC
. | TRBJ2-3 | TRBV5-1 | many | CASLSQGGPGTDTQYF | TGCGCCAGCTTGTCCCAAGGGGGTCCCGGCACAGATACGCAGTATTTT
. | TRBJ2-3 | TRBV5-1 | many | CASSPGQVADTQYF | TGCGCCAGCAGCCCGGGACAAGTCGCAGATACGCAGTATTTT
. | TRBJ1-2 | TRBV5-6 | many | CASSSDSINYGYTF | TGTGCCAGCAGCTCGGACAGTATTAACTATGGCTACACCTTC
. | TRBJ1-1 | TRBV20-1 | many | CSARDSQRNTEAFF | TGCAGTGCTAGAGATAGCCAGAGGAACACTGAAGCTTTCTTT
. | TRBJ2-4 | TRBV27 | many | CASSLLGDKNIQYF | TGTGCCAGCAGTTTATTGGGGGACAAAAACATTCAGTACTTC
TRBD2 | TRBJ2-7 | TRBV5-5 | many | CASSLANGREQYF | TGTGCCAGCAGCTTGGCCAACGGGAGGGAGCAGTACTTC
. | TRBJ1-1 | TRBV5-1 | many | CASSSSNTEAFF | TGCGCCAGCAGCTCATCGAACACTGAAGCTTTCTTT
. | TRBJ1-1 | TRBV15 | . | CATSREIVRLNTEAFF | TGTGCCACCAGCAGAGAGATTGTCCGGCTAAACACTGAAGCTTTCTTT
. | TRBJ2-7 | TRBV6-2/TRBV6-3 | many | CASSYRQSSGYPGEQYF | TGTGCCAGCAGTTACCGGCAGTCCAGCGGGTACCCAGGCGAGCAGTACTTC
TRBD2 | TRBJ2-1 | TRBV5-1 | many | CASRNPLAGVFNEQFF | TGCGCCAGCAGGAACCCACTAGCGGGGGTCTTCAATGAGCAGTTCTTC
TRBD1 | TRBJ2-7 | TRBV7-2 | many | CASSLQGDAPFEQYF | TGTGCCAGCAGCCTCCAGGGGGACGCCCCCTTCGAGCAGTACTTC
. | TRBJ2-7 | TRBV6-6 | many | CASRKQGNSYEQYF | TGTGCCAGCAGGAAGCAGGGCAACTCCTACGAGCAGTACTTC
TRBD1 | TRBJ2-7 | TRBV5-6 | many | CASSFPGQGSYEQYF | TGTGCCAGCAGCTTCCCGGGACAGGGTTCCTACGAGCAGTACTTC
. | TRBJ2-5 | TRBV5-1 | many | CASSWDQETQYF | TGCGCCAGCAGCTGGGACCAAGAGACCCAGTACTTC
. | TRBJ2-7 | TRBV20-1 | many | CSAPTGLSSYEQYF | TGCAGTGCTCCGACAGGTTTAAGCTCCTACGAGCAGTACTTC
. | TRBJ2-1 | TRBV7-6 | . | CASSLGAANIDEQFF | TGTGCCAGCAGCTTAGGGGCAGCCAATATAGATGAGCAGTTCTTC
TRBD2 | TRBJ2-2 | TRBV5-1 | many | CASSLYSSGSGELFF | TGCGCCAGCAGCTTGTATTCTAGCGGGTCCGGGGAGCTGTTTTTT
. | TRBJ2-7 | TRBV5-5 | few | CASSMTGITYEQYF | TGTGCCAGCAGCATGACAGGAATTACCTACGAGCAGTACTTC
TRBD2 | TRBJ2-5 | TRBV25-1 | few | CASSEGTSGQETQYF | TGTGCCAGCAGTGAAGGGACTAGCGGACAAGAGACCCAGTACTTC
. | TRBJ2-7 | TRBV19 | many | CASSMGQIHYEQYF | TGTGCCAGTAGTATGGGGCAGATCCACTACGAGCAGTACTTC
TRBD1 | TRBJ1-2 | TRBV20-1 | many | CSALLPTGGGYTF | TGCAGTGCTCTACTCCCGACAGGGGGAGGCTACACCTTC
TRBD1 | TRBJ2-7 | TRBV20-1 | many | CSAGTEAYEQYF | TGCAGTGCTGGGACAGAGGCCTACGAGCAGTACTTC
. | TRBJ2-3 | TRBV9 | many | CASSTDRGTDTQYF | TGTGCCAGCAGTACTGACCGTGGCACAGATACGCAGTATTTT
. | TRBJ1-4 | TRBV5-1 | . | CASSAGTAPTNEKLFF | TGCGCCAGCAGCGCAGGGACGGCCCCAACTAATGAAAAACTGTTTTTT
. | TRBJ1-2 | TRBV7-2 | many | CASSSQLNYGYTF | TGTGCCAGCAGCTCACAACTAAACTATGGCTACACCTTC
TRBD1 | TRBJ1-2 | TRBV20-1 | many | CSAPATGGAGGYTF | TGCAGTGCTCCCGCGACAGGGGGCGCGGGTGGCTACACCTTC
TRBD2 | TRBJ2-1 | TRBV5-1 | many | CASSLAGRGWTYNEQFF | TGCGCCAGCAGCTTGGCAGGGCGGGGGTGGACCTACAATGAGCAGTTCTTC
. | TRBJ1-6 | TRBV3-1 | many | CASSQDGAYSPLHF | TGTGCCAGCAGCCAAGATGGGGCCTATTCACCCCTCCACTTT
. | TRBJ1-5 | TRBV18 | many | CASSPLISNQPQHF | TGTGCCAGCTCACCACTGATCAGCAATCAGCCCCAGCATTTT
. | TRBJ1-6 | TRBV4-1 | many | CASSQSPSYNSPLHF | TGCGCCAGCAGCCAATCTCCCTCCTATAATTCACCCCTCCACTTT
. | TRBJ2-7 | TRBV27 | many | CASSFGPDLSYEQYF | TGTGCCAGCAGTTTTGGCCCGGACCTATCCTACGAGCAGTACTTC
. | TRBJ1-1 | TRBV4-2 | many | CASSQDLVFEFAEAFF | TGTGCCAGCAGCCAAGATCTTGTTTTCGAGTTCGCTGAAGCTTTCTTT
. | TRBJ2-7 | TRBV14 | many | CASSLGIPPYEQYF | TGTGCCAGCAGCCTAGGGATTCCCCCCTACGAGCAGTACTTC